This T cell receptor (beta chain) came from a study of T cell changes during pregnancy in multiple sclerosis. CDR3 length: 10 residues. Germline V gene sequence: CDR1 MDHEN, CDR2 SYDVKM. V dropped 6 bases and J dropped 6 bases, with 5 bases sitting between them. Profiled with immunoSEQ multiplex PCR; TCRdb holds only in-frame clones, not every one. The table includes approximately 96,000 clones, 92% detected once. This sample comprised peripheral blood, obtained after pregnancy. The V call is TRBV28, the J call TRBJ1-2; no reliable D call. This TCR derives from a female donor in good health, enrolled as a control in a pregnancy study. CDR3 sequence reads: CASSGDGYTF. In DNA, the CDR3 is TGTGCCAGCAGCGGTGATGGCTACACCTTC.